This T cell receptor (beta chain) was captured by sequencing in a study of T cell changes during pregnancy in multiple sclerosis. CDR1 and CDR2 (germline): SGHTA, FQGTGA. This CDR3 has 15 residues. V was clipped by 2 bases and J by 4 bases; unmatched bases: 5. Profiled with immunoSEQ multiplex PCR; TCRdb holds only in-frame clones, not every one. The sample consists of under 60,000 clones, roughly 94% of them appearing once. The specimen was CD4+ T cells from peripheral blood mononuclear cells, collected in the third trimester of pregnancy. This chain joins TRBV7-3 and TRBJ2-1; 7 nucleotides agree with TRBD2. The receptor was derived from a female donor with multiple sclerosis, enrolled in a pregnancy study. The CDR3 protein is CASSLGLAVYNEQFF. The DNA for the CDR3 is TGTGCCAGCAGCTTAGGCCTAGCGGTTTACAATGAGCAGTTCTTC.